This T cell receptor beta chain stems from a study of blood T cells in healthy people across ages. Worth noting for this clonotype: Its antigen remains unknown.

It was with a sample-barcoded 5' primer and a J-beta primer mix that a second PCR of roughly 6 to 11 cycles was run. TCRdb processed the 5' RACE reads anew with MiXCR; each CDR3 protein has one entry. The sample lists hundreds of thousands of distinct CDR3 sequences, about three fifths occurring once. V was pared by 6 bases and J by 5 bases, with 9 bases between. This CDR3 is built from 11 residues. The germline gives CDR1 DFQATT, CDR2 SNEGSKA (reference sequence). Study-wide points: Per million T cells, TCR beta diversity dropped about linearly as age rose. When set beside aged donors, long-lived donors presented more naive CD4+ cells and higher diversity.

The specimen was blood. The chain couples TRBV20-1 to TRBJ2-3; D is unclear. The origin of this receptor is a man aged 25 to 45 in good health. CDR3 amino acids: CSADLGDTQYF. In nucleotides, the CDR3 is TGCAGTGCAGACTTGGGAGATACGCAGTATTTT.